The subject of this entry is one T cell receptor beta chain. This entry belongs to a study of blood T cell repertoires in COVID-19. Study summary: Donors in the United States, Italy and Spain gave samples during acute or convalescent COVID-19. PBMCs, B-cell-depleted T cells, or T cells were the source of the cDNA or gDNA that made up the material.

The length of the CDR3 is 15 residues. Trimming took 0 bases from V and 4 from J, leaving 13 bases between them. Germline lookup yields CDR1 SGDLS and CDR2 YYNGEE. Under the authors' procedure: From reference gene primer amplification, estimates of nucleated cell counts were derived. Only in-frame clones appear in the TCRdb table, and some are missing; sequencing was by immunoSEQ multiplex PCR. The V and J calls and clone size come from that table; D and trimming were worked out from the DNA. This table has 150,000 to 200,000 clones, approximately 85% appearing once. Material: peripheral blood. The chain combines TRBV9 with TRBJ2-5; TRBD2 is a possible D gene (6 bases). The source of this sequence is a woman older than 75 with acute or convalescent COVID-19. CDR3 amino acids: CASSVAPGVGETQYF. The CDR3 DNA is TGTGCCAGCAGCGTAGCCCCGGGAGTAGGAGAGACCCAGTACTTC.